These 3 T cell receptor beta chains were all obtained from the same sample, sequenced in a study of T cell repertoires in cytomegalovirus infection. MiXCR, applied by TCRdb to the reads, yields one record per CDR3 protein. This table holds around 89,000 distinct CDR3 sequences, less than 30% found once. These receptors lack a known antigen. The sample consisted of CD8+ T cells from cultured PBMCs, taken from culture after CMV antigen stimulation. The receptors were gathered from a human donor in good health (CMV status not recorded). Some clones in this sample may be carry-over from other donors' samples.

This clonotype came up many times. The rearrangement joins TRBV7-2 to TRBJ2-1; no clear D. This CDR3 is 15 amino acids long. Trimming removed 1 base at V and 4 bases at J, with 11 bases between. CDR1 is SGHTA, CDR2 FQGNSA, per germline. The CDR3 spells CASSLVHSQYNEQFF. The CDR3 DNA reads as TGTGCCAGCAGCTTAGTGCATAGTCAGTACAATGAGCAGTTCTTC.

V is TRBV9 and J is TRBJ2-7; 15 bases map to TRBD2. V trimming: 2 bases; J trimming: 3 bases; junction bases outside the gene matches: 3. The CDR3 contains 16 residues. Germline CDR1 is SGDLS and CDR2 is YYNGEE. CDR3: CASSVGTSGGHYEQYF. The CDR3 coding sequence is TGTGCCAGCAGCGTCGGGACTAGCGGGGGGCACTACGAGCAGTACTTC. Drawing the rest from reference TRBV9 and TRBJ2-7, the complete variable domain is DSGVTQTPKHLITATGQRVTLRCSPRSGDLSVYWYQQSLDQGLQFLIQYYNGEERAKGNILERFSAQQFPDLHSELNLSSLELGDSALYFCASSVGTSGGHYEQYFGPGTRLTVT.

This clonotype was counted many times. The chain has TRBV7-8 and TRBJ2-7; 12 bases align to TRBD2. This CDR3 comprises 16 residues. V was pared by 0 bases and J by 6 bases, with 6 bases of the junction left unmatched. Germline assignment: CDR1 SGHVS and CDR2 FQNEAQ. This chain's CDR3 is CASSLAATSGGLEQYF. In DNA, the CDR3 is TGTGCCAGCAGCTTAGCCGCGACTAGCGGGGGACTCGAGCAGTACTTC. The whole variable domain, filled in from reference TRBV7-8 and TRBJ2-7, reads GAGVSQSPRYKVAKRGQDVALRCDPISGHVSLFWYQQALGQGPEFLTYFQNEAQLDKSGLPSDRFFAERPEGSVSTLKIQRTQQEDSAVYLCASSLAATSGGLEQYFGPGTRLTVT.